A selection of T cell receptor beta chains follows, all from one sample in a study of persistence of HIV-infected CD4 T cells. What these receptors recognize is not known. Profiled with immunoSEQ multiplex PCR; TCRdb holds only in-frame clones, not every one. Of some 58,000 clones detected, about 81% appear once; the ten largest clones hold about 1.5%. The sequencing here drew on CD4+ T cells sorted from PBMCs after approximately 18-hour stimulation, taken from a patient who received antiretroviral therapy. The receptors were sampled from an adult man with HIV who was CMV-seropositive. Both conserved end residues are part of each CDR3. Fields, in order: clone size, D gene, J gene, V gene, CDR3 DNA, CDR3 protein. D genes are given only for firm matches. The listing skips clone size in some rows; elsewhere it reads once, few, many or a size class.

>-|-|TRBJ1-2|TRBV29-1
TGCAGCGTTGGGGAGGCCCCTTCAGGCTACACCTTC
CSVGEAPSGYTF
>-|TRBD1|TRBJ2-3|TRBV5-1
TGCGCCAGCAGCCTAGGGACAGGGTGGACAGATACGCAGTATTTT
CASSLGTGWTDTQYF
>-|TRBD2|TRBJ2-3|TRBV5-4
TGTGCCAGCACCCCCCCGGGACTAGCCGAGGATACGCAGTATTTT
CASTPPGLAEDTQYF
>-|-|TRBJ1-1|TRBV2
TGTGCCAGCAGAACCATGAACACTGAAGCTTTCTTT
CASRTMNTEAFF
>-|TRBD1|TRBJ1-4|TRBV6-1
TGTGCCAGCAGTGACGGACAGGTGTACCTTTCAACTAATGAAAAACTGTTTTTT
CASSDGQVYLSTNEKLFF
>-|-|TRBJ2-3|TRBV11-3
TGTGCCAGCAGCCCCTCGGCCGCAGATACGCAGTATTTT
CASSPSAADTQYF
>-|TRBD1|TRBJ1-5|TRBV27
TGTGCCAGCAGTCCGACGACAGGGGGCGAACAGCCCCAGCATTTT
CASSPTTGGEQPQHF
>-|-|TRBJ1-2|TRBV28
TGTGCCAGTTTTGTCCCGGGCCCTTCGCCCGGAGGCTATGGCTACACCTTC
CASFVPGPSPGGYGYTF
>-|-|TRBJ2-3|TRBV6-6
TGTGCCAGCTTTCGGGGGCCCACAGATACGCAGTATTTT
CASFRGPTDTQYF
>once|TRBD2|TRBJ2-7|TRBV27
TGTGCCAGCAGTTCCCCTTATGCGGGGGGTTCCTACGAGCAGTACTTC
CASSSPYAGGSYEQYF
>-|-|TRBJ1-6|TRBV6-5
TGTGCCAGCAGGGCAAAGGTCCAGGGTAGCGTTCCCCTCCACTTT
CASRAKVQGSVPLHF
>-|-|TRBJ1-2|TRBV10-2
TGCGCCATCCACAGGGACGGCGGCTACACCTTC
CAIHRDGGYTF
>-|TRBD1|TRBJ1-1|TRBV10-2
TGCGCCAGCAGCCGGGACAGGGGCGGCAACACTGAAGCTTTCTTT
CASSRDRGGNTEAFF
>-|-|TRBJ2-6|TRBV28
TGTGCCAGCAGTTCGCCAAGCTCTGGGGCCAACGTCCTGACTTTC
CASSSPSSGANVLTF
>-|-|TRBJ2-1|TRBV21-1
TGTGCCAGCAGCACTCGGGGAGGGATGGAGGGGAATGAGCAGTTCTTC
CASSTRGGMEGNEQFF
>-|-|TRBJ1-3|TRBV6-5
TGTGCCAGCAGTATACAGGGTTGGGACACCATATATTTT
CASSIQGWDTIYF
>-|TRBD2|TRBJ2-6|TRBV19
TGTGCCAGTAGTGTCGGACTAGCGGGGGCGTACTCTGGGGCCAACGTCCTGACTTTC
CASSVGLAGAYSGANVLTF